The sequence of this T cell receptor beta chain was determined in a study of blood T cell repertoires in COVID-19 (dated by TCRdb to about 2020). Looking at the study overall: The collaborator samples originated in the United States, Italy and Spain and spanned the acute and convalescent phases of COVID-19. The material from the prospective study consisted of cDNA or gDNA derived from T cells, B-cell-depleted T cells, or PBMCs. Subjects who had been exposed to COVID-19, were actively infected with it, or had recovered from it provided the deeply sampled blood TCRbeta repertoires that made up the dataset. The repertoires were released in a freely available public database meant as a resource for research on the immune response to SARS-CoV-2. Samples were obtained from the ongoing ImmuneRACE study (first 160 participants) and from 950 to 1,500 subjects provided by 6 global collaborators. Sample metadata almost always included a de-identified subject ID, COVID-19 status, age in years and sex. Where available, HLA class I and class II types were obtained from metadata supplied by the sample provider rather than from assay-based typing. General study outcomes and caveats: Clinical and demographic metadata were provided uncurated, with the amount varying by source and participant.

TCRbeta CDR3 regions were amplified from genomic DNA by means of the immunoSEQ Assay, a bias-controlled multiplex PCR. Processing in the source paper ran as follows. The number of nucleated cells in each sample was estimated from the amplification of reference gene primers within the assay. To quantify the absolute abundance of each unique TCRbeta CDR3 rearrangement, sequence reads were collapsed and filtered. For each sample, productive Simpson clonality was calculated as the square root of Simpson's diversity index across productive rearrangements. Entries here come from immuneACCESS through TCRdb and include only in-frame sequences with V and J called. Some clones fail to appear in such tables; in the studies checked, an unresolved V gene covers under half of the shortfall, and the cause of the remainder is unknown. D and trimming come from the DNA, and the V and J calls and clone size come from that table. The sample table holds under 200,000 clones, of which about 90% were seen once. The ten largest clones add up to roughly 2.6% of the sample.

Each collaborating institution followed its own protocols to collect whole blood in K2EDTA tubes. For TCRbeta analysis, collaborator samples were shipped as frozen whole blood, as isolated PBMCs, or as DNA extracted from either sample type. Concerning this clone: Its specific antigen is unknown. Nothing much larger sits one base from this clone, and base qualities are not available.

V ends up 6 bases short and J 9 bases short, with an unmatched junction base count of 5. From its cysteine to its phenylalanine, the CDR3 spans 11 amino acids. Only CDR3 DNA is held: 33 bases, read in frame from base 1. The germline V gene gives CDR1 as SQVTM and CDR2 as ANQGSEA. The TCR comes from a man between 35 and 55 years old with active or convalescent COVID-19. The chain links TRBV29-1 with TRBJ2-1; 7 central nucleotides agree with TRBD2. The sequenced sample consisted of peripheral blood. The sequence in DNA is TGCAGCGTCTACTGGGGGGGTGAGCAGTTCTTC. It translates as CSVYWGGEQFF.